This T cell receptor beta chain derives from a study of blood T cells in healthy people across ages. Findings of the study overall: Because sorting was not performed, PBMCs prevented conclusive naive versus antigen-experienced comparison. Greater diversity and more naive CD4+ cells were seen in long-lived donors than in aged donors.

A sample-barcoded 5' primer and a J-beta primer mix were used in a second PCR of roughly 6 to 11 cycles. MiXCR was run by TCRdb on the 5' RACE reads, yielding one entry per CDR3 protein. The sample lists roughly 1,000,000 distinct CDR3 sequences; about 25% were seen once. This CDR3 is 16 amino acids long. V lost 0 bases to trimming and J lost 5 bases, with 16 bases between them. From germline, CDR1 is WNHNN and CDR2 SYGVQD (reference sequence). This clonotype was picked up many times. Its specificity is unknown. These data also featured in a second study, about T cells of mothers and their children. That source notes: Three healthy Caucasian mothers and their six children donated. Some 3 million TCR beta reads per child versus over 8 million per mother.

This sequence was found in a girl aged 2 to 9 in good health. Material: blood. The genes are TRBV10-1 and TRBJ2-5; D is unclear. Here the CDR3 reads CASSESGSRLEETQYF. CDR3 nucleotide sequence: TGCGCCAGCAGTGAGTCGGGTTCCAGGCTCGAGGAGACCCAGTACTTC.